The next 8 T cell receptor beta chains were all read from a single sample in a study of lymphopenia after photon versus proton radiotherapy. Profiling relied on immunoSEQ multiplex PCR, and the TCRdb table lists in-frame clones only, not all of them. The sample includes 65,000 to 85,000 clones, about 90% of them seen just once. The material sequenced was peripheral blood, taken from a patient treated with photon-based radiotherapy. The receptors were gathered from a woman between 40 and 50 years old with cholangiocarcinoma.

This clone was seen once. The chain is built from TRBV5-5 and TRBJ2-2; 7 bases map to TRBD2. Looked up from germline, CDR1 is SGHKS and CDR2 is YYEKEE (reference sequence). The CDR3 extends over 17 amino acids. The ends lost 0 bases at V and 0 bases at J; junction bases unmatched: 5. The CDR3 region has the DNA TGTGCCAGCAGCTTGGTTCCCCGGGGGGCGAACACCGGGGAGCTGTTTTTT. It yields the protein CASSLVPRGANTGELFF.

The V gene is TRBV7-3, the J gene TRBJ2-3, with D unclear. Germline V CDR1 and CDR2: SGHTA, FQGTGA. V dropped 0 bases and J dropped 4 bases, with 2 bases sitting between them. There are 12 residues in the CDR3. In DNA form, the CDR3 reads TGTGCCAGCAGCTTAACTTCAGATACGCAGTATTTT. Translated: CASSLTSDTQYF.

The rearrangement links TRBV7-2 to TRBJ2-1; 8 bases are shared with TRBD2. J was trimmed by 4 bases and V by 8 bases; bases with no gene match: 4. The CDR3 has 13 residues. Germline CDR1 is SGHTA and CDR2 is FQGNSA. CDR3 coding DNA: TGTGCCAGCGGGACTAGGTGGTACAATGAGCAGTTCTTC. Protein: CASGTRWYNEQFF.

The gene calls are TRBV6-1 and TRBJ1-3; tentative D call: TRBD1 (6 bases). The V gene's germline CDR1 is MNHNS and CDR2 SASEGT. The CDR3 is 17 amino acids. The ends were cut back, 1 base at V and 11 bases at J, with 24 bases in the middle. This chain's CDR3 is CASSEEGGGGASSAIYF. DNA for the CDR3: TGTGCCAGCAGTGAAGAGGGTGGAGGGGGGGCATCAAGCGCCATATATTTT.

The chain links TRBV7-2 to TRBJ2-2, with a weak D call TRBD2 (7 bases). V shed 7 bases and J shed 6 bases, with 24 bases lying between them. This CDR3 comprises 17 residues. Looked up from germline, CDR1 is SGHTA and CDR2 is FQGNSA. CDR3 in amino acids: CASTPSGLSGGPGELFF. The DNA of the CDR3 is TGTGCCAGCACCCCGAGTGGACTTTCCGGGGGGCCCGGGGAGCTGTTTTTT.

The chain combines TRBV28 with TRBJ2-3, with D possibly TRBD1 on 6 matching bases. CDR3 size: 15 residues. Trimming took off 6 bases at V and 7 bases at J, with 20 bases between the two ends. Germline values: CDR1 MDHEN, CDR2 SYDVKM. The CDR3 nucleotides are TGTGCCAGCAGCCCTGGACAGACGGTTACGAATACGCAGTATTTT. Translated, it gives CASSPGQTVTNTQYF.

CDR3 protein: CASSLTDGLEAFF. The CDR3 nucleotides are TGTGCCAGCAGCTTGACGGACGGTCTTGAAGCTTTCTTT. The V gene is TRBV5-8, the J gene TRBJ1-1; D unclear. Trimming cost V 1 base and J 7 bases, with 11 bases left between them. CDR3 size: 13 residues. The germline V gene has CDR1 SGHTS and CDR2 YDEGEE.

This clone was detected only once. The chain carries TRBV11-3 and TRBJ2-7; weak D call: TRBD2 (5 bases). The CDR3 is 13 residues long. The V gene lost 4 bases and the J gene lost 6 bases, with 13 bases spanning the gap. Germline loops: CDR1 SGHNT, CDR2 YENEEA. CDR3 DNA: TGTGCCAGCAGCTCGATCGAGGGCTCCGAGCAGTACTTC. It specifies CASSSIEGSEQYF. Supplemented by reference TRBV11-3 and TRBJ2-7, the full variable domain reads EAGVVQSPRYKIIEKKQPVAFWCNPISGHNTLYWYLQNLGQGPELLIRYENEEAVDDSQLPKDRFSAERLKGVDSTLKIQPAELGDSAVYLCASSSIEGSEQYFGPGTRLTVT.